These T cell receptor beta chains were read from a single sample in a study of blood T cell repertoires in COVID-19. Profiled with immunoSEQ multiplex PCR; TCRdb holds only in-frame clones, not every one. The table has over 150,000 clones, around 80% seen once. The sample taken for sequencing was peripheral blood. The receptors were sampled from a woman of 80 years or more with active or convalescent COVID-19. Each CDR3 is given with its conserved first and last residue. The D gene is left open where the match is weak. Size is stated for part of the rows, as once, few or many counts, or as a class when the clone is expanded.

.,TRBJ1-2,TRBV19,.,CASRTRFRGGDDGNYGYTF,TGTGCCAGTAGAACTCGATTTCGGGGGGGTGACGATGGTAACTATGGCTACACCTTC
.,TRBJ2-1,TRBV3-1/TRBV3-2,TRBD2,CASSKGGLAGLSYNEQFF,TGTGCCAGCAGCAAGGGGGGCCTAGCGGGCCTTTCCTACAATGAGCAGTTCTTC
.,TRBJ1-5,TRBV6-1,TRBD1,CASSEALAGQGQPQHF,TGTGCCAGCAGTGAAGCCCTCGCGGGACAGGGTCAGCCCCAGCATTTT
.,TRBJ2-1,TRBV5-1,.,CASSPPTTGTAVNEQFF,TGCGCCAGCAGCCCGCCTACGACAGGAACCGCAGTCAATGAGCAGTTCTTC
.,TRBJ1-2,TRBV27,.,CASSLKLGRQYGYTF,TGTGCCAGCAGTTTAAAGTTGGGCCGACAGTATGGCTACACCTTC
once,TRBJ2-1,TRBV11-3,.,CASAGGWDNEQFF,TGTGCCAGCGCTGGGGGCTGGGACAATGAGCAGTTCTTC
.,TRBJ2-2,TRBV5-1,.,CASSLGRAGSNTGELFF,TGCGCCAGCAGCTTGGGCAGGGCAGGGTCGAACACCGGGGAGCTGTTTTTT
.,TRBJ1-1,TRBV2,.,CASTPDRNTEAFF,TGTGCCAGCACCCCCGACAGGAACACTGAAGCTTTCTTT
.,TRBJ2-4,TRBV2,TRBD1,CASSPGQKNIQYF,TGTGCCAGCAGCCCGGGACAGAAAAACATTCAGTACTTC
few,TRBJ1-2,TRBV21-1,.,CASSIYLGDWFIYGYTF,TGTGCCAGCAGCATCTATTTAGGGGATTGGTTTATCTATGGCTACACCTTC
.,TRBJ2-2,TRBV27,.,CACAFGGTGELFF,TGTGCCTGTGCGTTCGGTGGCACCGGGGAGCTGTTTTTT
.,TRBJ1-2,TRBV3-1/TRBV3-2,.,CASRQGVGYTF,TGTGCCAGCAGGCAGGGTGTGGGCTACACCTTC
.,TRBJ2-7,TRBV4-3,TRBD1,CASSRDSITYEQYF,TGCGCCAGCAGCCGGGACAGCATTACCTACGAGCAGTACTTC
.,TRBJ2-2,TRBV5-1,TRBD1,CASRPLDRGANTGELFF,TGCGCCAGCAGACCCTTAGACAGGGGGGCGAACACCGGGGAGCTGTTTTTT
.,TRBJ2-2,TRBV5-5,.,CASSLKTGTNTGELFF,TGTGCCAGCAGCTTAAAGACCGGGACGAACACCGGGGAGCTGTTTTTT
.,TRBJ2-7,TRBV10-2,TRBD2,CASSESRGTSVREQYF,TGCGCCAGCAGTGAGTCGAGAGGGACTAGCGTTCGCGAGCAGTACTTC
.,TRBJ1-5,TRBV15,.,CATSRGTVSNQPQHF,TGTGCCACCAGCAGAGGCACGGTTAGCAATCAGCCCCAGCATTTT
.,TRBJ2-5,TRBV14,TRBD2,CASSAGGIYQETQYF,TGTGCCAGCAGCGCGGGGGGCATTTACCAAGAGACCCAGTACTTC
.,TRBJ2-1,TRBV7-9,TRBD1,CASSPGQGYNEQFF,TGTGCCAGCAGCCCGGGACAGGGCTACAATGAGCAGTTCTTC
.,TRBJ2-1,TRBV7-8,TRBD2,CASSLEASGGAKGNEQFF,TGTGCCAGCAGCTTAGAGGCTAGCGGGGGGGCAAAAGGTAATGAGCAGTTCTTC
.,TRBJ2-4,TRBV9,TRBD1,CASSEGDRGPQYF,TGTGCCAGCAGCGAGGGGGACAGGGGGCCTCAGTACTTC
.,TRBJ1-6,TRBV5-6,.,CASSVRTGTRGGSPLHF,TGTGCCAGCAGCGTAAGGACCGGGACTCGAGGCGGTTCACCCCTCCACTTT
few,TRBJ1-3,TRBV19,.,CASTRGGSGNTIYF,TGTGCCAGTACCCGGGGGGGCTCTGGAAACACCATATATTTT
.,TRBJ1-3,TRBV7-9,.,CASSSGRGGSGNTIYF,TGTGCCAGCAGCTCGGGCCGGGGAGGCTCTGGAAACACCATATATTTT